One and the same sample provided the 14 T cell receptor beta chains below, sequenced in a study of cytomegalovirus exposure and HLA in healthy donors. The PCR made use of 60 Vbeta and 13 Jbeta primers. Assay used: immunoSEQ multiplex PCR; TCRdb lists only in-frame clones, some missing. There are 95,000 to 150,000 clones in the sample; 70% to 80% occur only once, and roughly 3.5% lies in the top ten. Sample: PBMCs. Receptor source: a man aged 40-50 years in good health and CMV-seronegative.

The chain recombines TRBV4-2 with TRBJ2-1, with a possible D match to TRBD2 (7 bases). Trimming took 4 bases from V and 9 from J, leaving 25 bases between them. The CDR3 runs to 17 residues. The germline V gene encodes CDR1 LGHNA and CDR2 YNFKEQ. For the CDR3, the DNA is TGTGCCAGCAGCCCCCTCGTGGGGGGGGCCACTCCTGGTGAGCAGTTCTTC. This codes for CASSPLVGGATPGEQFF.

The chain recombines TRBV9 with TRBJ2-7; D is undetermined. Germline-derived CDR1 and CDR2 are SGDLS and YYNGEE. V was trimmed by 0 bases and J by 2 bases, leaving 12 bases between them. CDR3 size: 15 residues. CDR3 DNA: TGTGCCAGCAGCGTAGACGCGATTCAAACCTACGAGCAGTACTTC. Its protein product is CASSVDAIQTYEQYF.

The J gene is TRBJ2-1, the V gene TRBV30; TRBD2 matches 7 bases. CDR1 is GTSNPN and CDR2 is SVGIG in the germline V gene (reference sequence). V shed 7 bases and J 6 bases; nucleotides not matched to a gene: 9. CDR3 size: 13 residues. CDR3 protein: CASAPGGFNEQFF. Written as DNA, the CDR3 is TGTGCCTCGGCGCCGGGGGGTTTCAATGAGCAGTTCTTC.

V gene TRBV16 combines with J gene TRBJ1-2, with D possibly TRBD1 on 6 matching bases. The V end was cut by 2 bases, the J end by 5 bases, with 12 bases between. The germline V gene encodes CDR1 KGHSY and CDR2 FQNENV. This CDR3 has 14 residues. CDR3 coding DNA: TGTGCCAGCAGCCAACCGTTGACAGGTTATGGCTACACCTTC. Translated: CASSQPLTGYGYTF.

The V call is TRBV19, the J call TRBJ1-6, with TRBD1 matching over 7 bases. The CDR3 is 15 residues long. V lost 0 bases to trimming and J lost 6 bases; unmatched junction nucleotides: 2. Germline-derived CDR1 and CDR2 are LNHDA and SQIVND (reference sequence). The CDR3 spells CASSIEWTGNSPLHF. CDR3 coding DNA: TGTGCCAGTAGTATAGAGTGGACAGGTAATTCACCCCTCCACTTT.

The chain combines TRBV9 with TRBJ1-3; D possibly corresponds to TRBD1 (5 bases). V was cut by 3 bases and J by 0 bases, with 10 bases left in between. Per the germline V gene, CDR1 is SGDLS and CDR2 is YYNGEE. The CDR3 spans 15 residues. The CDR3 coding sequence is TGTGCCAGCAGCGGACAGCTACACTCTGGAAACACCATATATTTT. Translation: CASSGQLHSGNTIYF. The full variable domain, its missing parts supplied by reference TRBV9 and TRBJ1-3, is DSGVTQTPKHLITATGQRVTLRCSPRSGDLSVYWYQQSLDQGLQFLIQYYNGEERAKGNILERFSAQQFPDLHSELNLSSLELGDSALYFCASSGQLHSGNTIYFGEGSWLTVV.

This chain connects TRBV7-9 to TRBJ1-1; the match to TRBD1 covers 11 bases. Per germline, CDR1 SEHNR and CDR2 FQNEAQ (reference sequence). Trimming took 4 bases from V and 3 from J; bases not matched to a gene: 1. This CDR3 has 14 residues. In nucleotides, the CDR3 is TGTGCCAGCAGCTCGGGACAGGGGGACACTGAAGCTTTCTTT. Translated: CASSSGQGDTEAFF.

J is TRBJ1-2 and V is TRBV4-3, with D tentatively TRBD1 (5 bases). The CDR3 sequence is 14 residues long. From germline, CDR1 is LGHNA and CDR2 YSLEER. The V gene lost 3 bases and the J gene lost 6 bases, with 14 bases spanning the gap. CDR3 sequence reads: CASSQVDTRDGYTF. CDR3 DNA: TGCGCCAGCAGCCAGGTGGACACCCGGGATGGCTACACCTTC.

The chain carries TRBV9 and TRBJ2-2, with 10 bases that match TRBD1. Germline V gives CDR1 SGDLS, CDR2 YYNGEE. The J segment lost 6 bases and the V segment lost 6 bases, leaving 8 bases of the junction unmatched. The CDR3 has 15 residues. This CDR3 is CASKSVGQGPGELFF. CDR3 nucleotides: TGTGCCAGCAAGTCCGTGGGACAGGGGCCCGGGGAGCTGTTTTTT. Based on the CDR3 plus reference TRBV9 and TRBJ2-2, the full variable domain is DSGVTQTPKHLITATGQRVTLRCSPRSGDLSVYWYQQSLDQGLQFLIQYYNGEERAKGNILERFSAQQFPDLHSELNLSSLELGDSALYFCASKSVGQGPGELFFGEGSRLTVL.

This clone appeared a single time. The chain employs TRBV7-2 and TRBJ2-5; weak D call: TRBD2 (5 bases). This CDR3 has 14 residues. The ends were cut back, 5 bases at V and 1 base at J, with 11 bases in the middle. CDR1 is SGHTA, CDR2 FQGNSA, per germline. The CDR3 coding sequence is TGTGCCAGCAGCGGCGGGCAAGTCCAAGAGACCCAGTACTTC. It specifies CASSGGQVQETQYF.

This clone was picked up a small number of times. The chain uses TRBV28 and TRBJ1-4; 7 bases are a match to TRBD1. Germline CDR1 MDHEN, CDR2 SYDVKM. The CDR3 loop spans 14 amino acids. V dropped 7 bases and J dropped 8; count of bases not matched to a gene: 10. DNA for the CDR3: TGTGCCAGCATTACTCGGCAGGGGGGAGAAAAACTGTTTTTT. It translates to CASITRQGGEKLFF.

The chain links TRBV28 to TRBJ1-2, with D unresolved. This CDR3 contains 12 residues. Trimming pared 3 bases from V and 7 bases from J, leaving 9 bases between. Germline V CDR1 and CDR2: MDHEN, SYDVKM. The CDR3 coding sequence is TGTGCCAGCAGTTTTCGTGAGGGTGGCTACACCTTC. Translating gives CASSFREGGYTF.

There are a few counts of this clone. The chain joins TRBV2 to TRBJ2-5, with TRBD2 identical over 8 bases. Germline V lookup: CDR1 SNHLY, CDR2 FYNNEI. The CDR3 runs 13 residues. Trimming took 4 bases from V and 7 from J; bases not matched to a gene: 5. DNA for the CDR3: TGTGCCAGCAGTGCCGACCGGGGGGGGACCCAGTACTTC. Translation: CASSADRGGTQYF.

This clone was observed a single time. The chain links TRBV5-6 to TRBJ1-6; 8 bases align to TRBD1. Trimming took 1 base from V and 14 from J; bases not matched to a gene: 11. The CDR3 sequence is 15 residues long. Germline V lookup: CDR1 SGHDT, CDR2 YYEEEE. CDR3 protein: CASSLPRDRFSSLHF. The CDR3 coding sequence is TGTGCCAGCAGCTTGCCGCGGGACAGGTTCTCATCCCTCCACTTT.